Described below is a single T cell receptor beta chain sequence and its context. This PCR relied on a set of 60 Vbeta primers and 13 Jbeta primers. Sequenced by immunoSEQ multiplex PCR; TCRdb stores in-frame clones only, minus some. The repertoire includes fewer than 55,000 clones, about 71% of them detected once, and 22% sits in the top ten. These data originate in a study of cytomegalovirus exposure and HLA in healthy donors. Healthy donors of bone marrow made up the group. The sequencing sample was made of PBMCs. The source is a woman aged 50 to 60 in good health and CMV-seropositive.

DNA for the CDR3: TGCAGTGCGGCCCCCACAGATACGCAGTATTTT. The encoded protein is CSAAPTDTQYF. This rearrangement joins TRBV20-1 to TRBJ2-3; no reliable D call. Germline V lookup: CDR1 DFQATT, CDR2 SNEGSKA (reference sequence). V was shortened by 6 bases and J by 2 bases, with 6 bases between the two germline ends. CDR3 size: 11 residues.